The 5 T cell receptor beta chains given below trace back to one sample, sequenced in a study of PD-L1 blockade in urothelial cancer. Regarding time point: peripheral blood 6 weeks after treatment start. The method was immunoSEQ multiplex PCR; TCRdb's version includes in-frame clones alone and lacks a portion of them. The sample has tens of thousands of clones, roughly 84% seen once. The sample here was PBMCs, taken around atezolizumab (anti-PD-L1) treatment. The source of these receptors is a man between 50 and 59 years old with urothelial cancer.

The chain couples TRBV10-2 to TRBJ1-4, with D possibly TRBD1 on 6 matching bases. The CDR3 spans 15 residues. V lost 6 bases, J lost 5 bases, and 16 bases lay in between. Germline-derived CDR1 and CDR2 are WSHSY and SAAADI. The CDR3 DNA is TGCGCCAGCAGCCCAAGACAGGAGATAAATGAAAAACTGTTTTTT. Protein sequence: CASSPRQEINEKLFF.

The CDR3 DNA sequence: TGTGCCAGCACCCGACAGTATAATTCACCCCTCCACTTT. Protein product: CASTRQYNSPLHF. The V gene is TRBV5-6, the J gene TRBJ1-6; D might be TRBD1 (5 bases). Germline V gene sequence: CDR1 SGHDT, CDR2 YYEEEE. The CDR3 covers 13 residues. V was pared by 6 bases and J by 4 bases, with 8 bases between.

The chain joins TRBV18 to TRBJ1-2; 11 bases line up with TRBD1. CDR1 and CDR2 from the germline V gene are KGHSH and LQKENI. The CDR3 contains 15 residues. V trimming: 3 bases; J trimming: 5 bases; junction bases outside the gene matches: 5. As DNA, the CDR3 is TGTGCCAGCTCACCCAGGGGACAGGGGGAATATGGCTACACCTTC. Its translation is CASSPRGQGEYGYTF. Filled out from reference TRBV18 and TRBJ1-2, the complete variable domain reads NAGVMQNPRHLVRRRGQEARLRCSPMKGHSHVYWYRQLPEEGLKFMVYLQKENIIDESGMPKERFSAEFPKEGPSILRIQQVVRGDSAAYFCASSPRGQGEYGYTFGSGTRLTVV.

The chain joins TRBV5-1 to TRBJ2-7; TRBD2 agrees at 8 bases. Looked up from germline, CDR1 is SGHRS and CDR2 is YFSETQ. This CDR3 is built from 17 residues. After removal of 0 bases from V and 2 bases from J, the junction contained 10 bases not matched to a gene. The CDR3 is CASSLDPQRGTPYEQYF. The CDR3 coding sequence is TGCGCCAGCAGCTTGGATCCCCAGCGGGGGACGCCCTACGAGCAGTACTTC.

This clone appeared many times. The V and J genes are TRBV28 and TRBJ2-3; D unclear. Germline CDR1 reads MDHEN; CDR2 reads SYDVKM. Trimming took off 6 bases at V and 0 bases at J, with 10 bases between the two ends. CDR3 length: 14 residues. The CDR3 DNA follows: TGTGCCAGCAGAATCCCCTCGAGCACAGATACGCAGTATTTT. It yields the protein CASRIPSSTDTQYF.